These 13 T cell receptor beta chains share one sample of origin, sequenced in a study of T cells in Graves' hyperthyroidism and ophthalmopathy. Researchers took RNA transcripts and amplified the TCR beta CDR3 regions from them. The HTBI primer set was used in a first-round RT-PCR of the TCR CDR3. TCRdb redid the calling of the multiplex PCR reads with MiXCR, one entry per CDR3 protein. Among approximately 400,000 distinct CDR3 sequences listed, about 14% were seen once. The sequenced sample consisted of blood. Receptor source: a man younger than 40 with Graves' hyperthyroidism that later progressed to Graves' ophthalmopathy.

This clonotype was observed a handful of times. The gene calls are TRBV10-1 and TRBJ2-5; 12 bases map to TRBD2. Germline CDR1 WNHNN, CDR2 SYGVQD (reference sequence). The CDR3 has 16 amino acids. Trimming at V came to 2 bases and at J to 4 bases, leaving 5 bases not matched to a gene. The CDR3 sequence is CASSETSGGRRETQYF. CDR3 nucleotides: TGCGCCAGCAGTGAGACTAGCGGGGGGCGACGAGAGACCCAGTACTTC.

This clonotype was detected only a few times. The V and J genes are TRBV2 and TRBJ2-1, with D possibly being TRBD1 (6 bases). V was shortened by 6 bases and J by 14 bases, with 11 bases between the two germline ends. The CDR3 is 10 residues long. CDR1 is SNHLY, CDR2 FYNNEI, per germline. The DNA of the CDR3 is TGTGCCAGCAGGGGGACAATGGAGTTCTTC. Its protein is CASRGTMEFF.

This chain joins TRBV13 and TRBJ2-2, with TRBD1 matching 8 bases. From germline, CDR1 is PRHDT and CDR2 FYEKMQ (reference sequence). Germline trimming cut 6 bases from V and 7 bases from J; bases unmatched to any gene: 10. This CDR3 region has 15 residues. CDR3 coding DNA: TGTGCCAGCAGACCCGACAGGGGCGCGGACGGGGAGCTGTTTTTT. Amino acids: CASRPDRGADGELFF.

The chain combines TRBV6-1 with TRBJ2-7; 7 bases are shared with TRBD2. This CDR3 is built from 15 residues. V lost 2 bases and J lost 0; bases outside the gene matches: 4. Germline CDR1 is MNHNS and CDR2 is SASEGT. In DNA, the CDR3 is TGTGCCAGCAGTGAACATTGGGAGGGCTCCTACGAGCAGTACTTC. Translation: CASSEHWEGSYEQYF.

A few counts support this clonotype. J is TRBJ2-4 and V is TRBV20-1; a weak D match, TRBD2 (5 bases). This CDR3 is built from 14 residues. CDR1 and CDR2 (germline): DFQATT, SNEGSKA (reference sequence). Trimming stripped 0 bases from V and 7 bases from J, with 13 bases between. CDR3 in DNA: TGCAGTGCTAGAGATAAGGGAGTGGTTAACATTCAGTACTTC. It translates to CSARDKGVVNIQYF.

This clonotype has at least ten counts. The rearrangement joins TRBV20-1 to TRBJ2-7; D gene uncertain. Germline CDR1 reads DFQATT; CDR2 reads SNEGSKA (reference sequence). The CDR3 runs to 14 residues. V was clipped by 1 base and J by 0 bases, with 10 bases between them. CDR3 coding DNA: TGCAGTGCTAGAGTGGACCCGAGCTCCTACGAGCAGTACTTC. It specifies CSARVDPSSYEQYF.

This clonotype was counted ten times or more. The chain joins TRBV5-1 to TRBJ1-2, with a possible D match to TRBD1 (5 bases). The V end was cut by 0 bases, the J end by 3 bases, with 9 bases between. The germline V gene has CDR1 SGHRS and CDR2 YFSETQ. CDR3 length: 14 residues. CDR3 amino acids: CASSLERGYYGYTF. The CDR3 region has the DNA TGCGCCAGCAGCTTGGAGAGGGGCTACTATGGCTACACCTTC.

The chain uses TRBV5-6 and TRBJ1-5; D is perhaps TRBD1 (6 bases). Germline CDR1 SGHDT, CDR2 YYEEEE. The V gene lost 5 bases and the J gene lost 11 bases, with 23 bases spanning the gap. The CDR3 has 15 amino acids. CDR3 amino acids: CASSVQGRISFSQHF. CDR3 in DNA: TGTGCCAGCAGTGTCCAGGGGAGGATTTCTTTCTCCCAGCATTTT.

This clonotype was observed many times. The chain is built from TRBV2 and TRBJ2-1; TRBD1 matches at 8 bases. The germline V gene encodes CDR1 SNHLY and CDR2 FYNNEI. This CDR3 is 14 amino acids long. J was trimmed by 8 bases and V by 5 bases; bases with no gene match: 8. As DNA, the CDR3 is TGTGCCAGCAGTCAAAGGACAGGGTCCGATGAGCAGTTCTTC. Translation gives CASSQRTGSDEQFF.

The sample holds one count of this clonotype. The chain carries TRBV24-1 and TRBJ1-5, with D uncertain. The CDR3 has 13 amino acids. CDR1 and CDR2 (germline): KGHDR, SFDVKD. The ends were cut back, 10 bases at V and 4 bases at J, with 13 bases in the middle. In DNA form, the CDR3 reads TGTGCCACGAGCTCTACAGTAAATCAGCCCCAGCATTTT. Its protein is CATSSTVNQPQHF.

For the CDR3, the DNA is TGTGCCAGCAGCAGACAGGGGTCCGAGCAGTACTTC. Protein: CASSRQGSEQYF. This chain joins TRBV27 and TRBJ2-7, with 8 bases aligning to TRBD1. V shed 6 bases and J 6 bases; nucleotides not matched to a gene: 4. CDR1 and CDR2 from the germline V gene are MNHEY and SMNVEV (reference sequence). CDR3 size: 12 residues.

The rearrangement links TRBV7-8 to TRBJ2-3, with D unresolved. Germline lookup yields CDR1 SGHVS and CDR2 FQNEAQ. The CDR3 is made up of 13 amino acids. Trimming shortened V by 5 bases and J by 3 bases, and 9 bases separated the two germline ends. CDR3 residues: CASSPDWTDTQYF. As DNA, the CDR3 is TGTGCCAGCAGCCCCGACTGGACAGATACGCAGTATTTT.

This clonotype was counted ten times or more. The CDR3 spells CASSSSGGAYNEQFF. In nucleotides, the CDR3 is TGTGCCAGCAGCTCCAGCGGGGGGGCCTACAATGAGCAGTTCTTC. The chain links TRBV11-2 to TRBJ2-1; TRBD2 aligns across 10 bases. J lost 2 bases, V lost 4 bases, and 2 bases had no gene match. CDR1 is SGHAT and CDR2 is FQNNGV in the germline V gene. The CDR3 length is 15 residues.